Listed below are T cell receptor beta chains from one sample, sequenced in a study of blood T cells in healthy people across ages. MiXCR, applied by TCRdb to the 5' RACE reads, yields one record per CDR3 protein. The sample holds around 650,000 distinct CDR3 sequences, approximately 30% seen once. Material for sequencing was blood. The receptors derive from a woman older than 75 in good health. Each CDR3 is given with its conserved first and last residue. Each record gives: D gene, V gene, clone size, J gene, CDR3 protein, CDR3 DNA. A D gene is named only where the DNA matches it firmly. Only some rows state a clone size, as once, few, many or a class for expanded clones.

d_call: TRBD1
v_call: TRBV3-1
clone_size: .
j_call: TRBJ1-4
cdr3_aa: CASSQDGTGGANEKLFF
cdr3_nt: TGTGCCAGCAGCCAAGATGGGACAGGGGGAGCAAATGAAAAACTGTTTTTT

d_call: .
v_call: TRBV7-9
clone_size: .
j_call: TRBJ2-5
cdr3_aa: CASGTSGTLKETQYF
cdr3_nt: TGTGCCAGTGGTACTTCCGGGACATTGAAAGAGACCCAGTACTTC

d_call: TRBD2
v_call: TRBV12-3/TRBV12-4
clone_size: .
j_call: TRBJ2-5
cdr3_aa: CASSIAGGLGETQYF
cdr3_nt: TGTGCCAGCTCCATAGCGGGGGGGCTCGGAGAGACCCAGTACTTC

d_call: .
v_call: TRBV11-1
clone_size: .
j_call: TRBJ1-1
cdr3_aa: CASSFASSEAFF
cdr3_nt: TGTGCCAGCAGCTTTGCCTCATCTGAAGCTTTCTTT

d_call: .
v_call: TRBV2
clone_size: few
j_call: TRBJ1-2
cdr3_aa: CASRPSTGYYGYTF
cdr3_nt: TGTGCCAGCAGACCCAGCACAGGATACTATGGCTACACCTTC

d_call: TRBD2
v_call: TRBV20-1
clone_size: .
j_call: TRBJ2-1
cdr3_aa: CSAKVPSGGLQETQFF
cdr3_nt: TGCAGTGCAAAAGTGCCTAGCGGGGGACTGCAAGAGACCCAGTTCTTC

d_call: .
v_call: TRBV20-1
clone_size: .
j_call: TRBJ2-7
cdr3_aa: CSVHRQGIYEQYF
cdr3_nt: TGCAGTGTTCATCGGCAGGGAATCTACGAGCAGTACTTC

d_call: TRBD2
v_call: TRBV20-1
clone_size: .
j_call: TRBJ2-7
cdr3_aa: CSAPIAGGPEQYF
cdr3_nt: TGCAGTGCCCCTATAGCGGGGGGCCCCGAGCAGTACTTC

d_call: .
v_call: TRBV11-2
clone_size: many
j_call: TRBJ2-5
cdr3_aa: CASSFTSGTLQETQYF
cdr3_nt: TGTGCCAGCAGCTTCACTTCGGGGACCCTCCAAGAGACCCAGTACTTC

d_call: .
v_call: TRBV7-9
clone_size: many
j_call: TRBJ2-3
cdr3_aa: CASSFPRDARGTDTQYF
cdr3_nt: TGTGCCAGCAGCTTTCCACGGGACGCCCGAGGCACAGATACGCAGTATTTT

d_call: .
v_call: TRBV7-2
clone_size: many
j_call: TRBJ2-1
cdr3_aa: CASSFSSSYNEQFF
cdr3_nt: TGTGCCAGCAGCTTCAGCTCCTCCTACAATGAGCAGTTCTTC

d_call: TRBD1
v_call: TRBV2
clone_size: few
j_call: TRBJ1-5
cdr3_aa: CASSADRGYQPQHF
cdr3_nt: TGTGCCAGCAGCGCTGACAGGGGGTATCAGCCCCAGCATTTT

d_call: .
v_call: TRBV4-1
clone_size: many
j_call: TRBJ2-5
cdr3_aa: CASSPGPLRTQYF
cdr3_nt: TGCGCCAGCAGCCCGGGACCCCTGCGGACCCAGTACTTC

d_call: TRBD1
v_call: TRBV9
clone_size: few
j_call: TRBJ2-1
cdr3_aa: CASSRDRATYNEQFF
cdr3_nt: TGTGCCAGCAGTCGCGACAGGGCAACCTACAATGAGCAGTTCTTC

d_call: .
v_call: TRBV5-1
clone_size: once
j_call: TRBJ2-7
cdr3_aa: CASSAEGQRYEQYF
cdr3_nt: TGCGCCAGCAGCGCGGAGGGCCAGCGCTACGAGCAGTACTTC